The present T cell receptor (beta chain) was sequenced within a study of Ad26.COV2.S vaccination and SARS-CoV-2 variants. The CDR3 is 16 amino acids. The germline V gene encodes CDR1 LGHNA and CDR2 YSLEER. V lost 0 bases, J lost 2 bases, and 5 bases stayed unmatched. Repertoires were generated with immunoSEQ multiplex PCR, while TCRdb's copy carries only in-frame clones and drops some. The data show about 350,000 clones, 80% to 90% seen once. Treatment of the sample: over 15 received Ad26.COV2.S at low or high dose, single or two shots; roughly five received placebo; per-sample allocation not given. Repertoires come from day 63 after the first vaccine or placebo injection.

The source is a person aged 18-60 years who received the Ad26.COV2.S COVID-19 vaccine or a placebo. Sequences were derived from peripheral blood, sampled in a trial of Ad26.COV2.S vaccine versus placebo. The rearrangement uses TRBV4-3 and TRBJ1-2; 8 nucleotides align to TRBD1. The CDR3 bases are TGCGCCAGCAGCCAAGATTATGGGGACAGGAACTATGGCTACACCTTC. It is translated as CASSQDYGDRNYGYTF.